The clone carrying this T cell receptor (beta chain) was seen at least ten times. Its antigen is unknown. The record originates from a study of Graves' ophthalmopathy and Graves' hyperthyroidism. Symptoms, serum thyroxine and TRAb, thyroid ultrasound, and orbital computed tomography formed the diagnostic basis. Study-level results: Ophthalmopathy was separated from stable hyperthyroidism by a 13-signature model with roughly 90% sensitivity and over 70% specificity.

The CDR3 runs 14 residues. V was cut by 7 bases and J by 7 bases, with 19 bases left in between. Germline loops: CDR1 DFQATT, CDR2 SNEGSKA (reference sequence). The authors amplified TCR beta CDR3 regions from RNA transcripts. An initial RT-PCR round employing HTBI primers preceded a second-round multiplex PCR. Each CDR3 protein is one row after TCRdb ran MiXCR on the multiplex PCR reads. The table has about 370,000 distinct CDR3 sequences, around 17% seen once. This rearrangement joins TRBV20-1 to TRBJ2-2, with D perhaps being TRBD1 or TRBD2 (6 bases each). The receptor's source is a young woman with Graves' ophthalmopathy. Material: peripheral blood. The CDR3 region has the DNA TGCAGTGTATTTGGGGGGCGAGGAATCGGGGAGCTGTTTTTT. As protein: CSVFGGRGIGELFF.